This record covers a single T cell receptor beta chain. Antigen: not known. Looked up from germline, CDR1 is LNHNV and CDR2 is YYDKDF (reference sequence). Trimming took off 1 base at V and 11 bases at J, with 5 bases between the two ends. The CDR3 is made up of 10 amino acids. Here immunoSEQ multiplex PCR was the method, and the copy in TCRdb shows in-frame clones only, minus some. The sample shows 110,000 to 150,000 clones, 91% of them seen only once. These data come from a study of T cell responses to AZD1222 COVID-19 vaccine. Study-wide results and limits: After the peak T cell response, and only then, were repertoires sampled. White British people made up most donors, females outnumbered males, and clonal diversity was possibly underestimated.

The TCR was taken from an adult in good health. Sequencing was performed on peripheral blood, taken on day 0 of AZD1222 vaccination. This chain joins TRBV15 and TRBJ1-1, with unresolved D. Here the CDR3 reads CATSRVEAFF. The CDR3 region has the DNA TGTGCCACCAGCAGAGTGGAGGCTTTCTTT.